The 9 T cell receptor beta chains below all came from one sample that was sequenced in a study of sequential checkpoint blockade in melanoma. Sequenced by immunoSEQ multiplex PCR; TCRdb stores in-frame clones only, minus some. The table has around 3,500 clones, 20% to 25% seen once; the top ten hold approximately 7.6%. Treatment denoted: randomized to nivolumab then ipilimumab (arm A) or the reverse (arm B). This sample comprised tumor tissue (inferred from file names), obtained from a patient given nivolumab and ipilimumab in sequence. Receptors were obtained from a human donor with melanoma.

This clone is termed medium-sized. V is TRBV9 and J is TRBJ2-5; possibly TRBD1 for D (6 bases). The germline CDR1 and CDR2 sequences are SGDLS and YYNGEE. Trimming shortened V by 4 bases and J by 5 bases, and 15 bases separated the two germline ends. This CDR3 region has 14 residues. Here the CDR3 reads CASSFRGQGETQYF. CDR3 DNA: TGTGCCAGCAGCTTTCGGGGCCAGGGGGAGACCCAGTACTTC.

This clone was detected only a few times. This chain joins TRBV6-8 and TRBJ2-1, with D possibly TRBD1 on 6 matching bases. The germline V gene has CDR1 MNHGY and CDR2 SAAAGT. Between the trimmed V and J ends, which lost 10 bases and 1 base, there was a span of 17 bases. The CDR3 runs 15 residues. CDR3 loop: CAIRGDGTSYNEQFF. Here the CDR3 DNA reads TGTGCCATCAGGGGAGACGGGACGTCCTACAATGAGCAGTTCTTC.

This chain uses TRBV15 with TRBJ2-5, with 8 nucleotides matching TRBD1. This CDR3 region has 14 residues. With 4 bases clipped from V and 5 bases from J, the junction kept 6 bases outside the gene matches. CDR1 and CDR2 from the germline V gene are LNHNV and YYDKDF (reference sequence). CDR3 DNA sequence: TGTGCCACCAGCACCGACAGGGGAGTGGAGACCCAGTACTTC. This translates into CATSTDRGVETQYF. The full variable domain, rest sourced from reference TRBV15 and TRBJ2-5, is DAMVIQNPRYQVTQFGKPVTLSCSQTLNHNVMYWYQQKSSQAPKLLFHYYDKDFNNEADTPDNFQSRRPNTSFCFLDIRSPGLGDTAMYLCATSTDRGVETQYFGPGTRLLVL.

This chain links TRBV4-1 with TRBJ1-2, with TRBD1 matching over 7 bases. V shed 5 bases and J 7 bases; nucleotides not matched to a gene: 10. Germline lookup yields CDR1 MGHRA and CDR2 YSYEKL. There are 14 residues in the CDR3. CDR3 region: CASSFTGESGGYTF. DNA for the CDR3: TGCGCCAGCAGCTTTACAGGGGAGTCAGGTGGCTACACCTTC.

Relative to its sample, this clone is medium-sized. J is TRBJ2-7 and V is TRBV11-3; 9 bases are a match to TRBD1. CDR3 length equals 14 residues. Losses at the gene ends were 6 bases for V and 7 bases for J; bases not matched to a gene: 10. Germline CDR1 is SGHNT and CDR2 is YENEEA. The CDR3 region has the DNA TGTGCCAGCAGACAGGACAGGGGTCCAGGGGAGCAGTACTTC. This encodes CASRQDRGPGEQYF.

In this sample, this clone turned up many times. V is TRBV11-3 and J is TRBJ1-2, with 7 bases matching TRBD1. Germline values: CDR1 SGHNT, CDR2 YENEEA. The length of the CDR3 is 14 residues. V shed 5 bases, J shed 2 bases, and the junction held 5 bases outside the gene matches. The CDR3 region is CASSRTGQNYGYTF. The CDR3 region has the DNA TGTGCCAGCAGCCGCACGGGACAGAACTATGGCTACACCTTC.

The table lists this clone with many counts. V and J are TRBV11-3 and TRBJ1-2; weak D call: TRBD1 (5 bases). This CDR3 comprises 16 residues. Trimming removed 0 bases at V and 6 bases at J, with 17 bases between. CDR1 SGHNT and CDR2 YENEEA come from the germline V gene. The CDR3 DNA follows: TGTGCCAGCAGCTTAGAGGGGCCCACCCCGACCCATGGCTACACCTTC. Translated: CASSLEGPTPTHGYTF.

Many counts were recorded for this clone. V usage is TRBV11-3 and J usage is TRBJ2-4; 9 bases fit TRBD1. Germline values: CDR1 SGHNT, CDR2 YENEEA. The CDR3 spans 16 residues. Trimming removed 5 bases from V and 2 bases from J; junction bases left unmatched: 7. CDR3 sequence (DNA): TGTGCCAGCAGCGTGGCCGGACAGGGGTCCAAAAACATTCAGTACTTC. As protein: CASSVAGQGSKNIQYF.

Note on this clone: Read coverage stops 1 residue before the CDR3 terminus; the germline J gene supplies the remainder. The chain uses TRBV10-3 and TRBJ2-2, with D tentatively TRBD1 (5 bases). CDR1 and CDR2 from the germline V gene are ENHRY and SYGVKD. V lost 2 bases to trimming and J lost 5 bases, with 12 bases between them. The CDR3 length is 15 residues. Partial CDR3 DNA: TGTGCCATCAGTGAGCCGGACATAGCAACCGGGGAGCTGTTT. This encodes CAISEPDIATGELF. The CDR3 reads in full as CAISEPDIATGELFF.